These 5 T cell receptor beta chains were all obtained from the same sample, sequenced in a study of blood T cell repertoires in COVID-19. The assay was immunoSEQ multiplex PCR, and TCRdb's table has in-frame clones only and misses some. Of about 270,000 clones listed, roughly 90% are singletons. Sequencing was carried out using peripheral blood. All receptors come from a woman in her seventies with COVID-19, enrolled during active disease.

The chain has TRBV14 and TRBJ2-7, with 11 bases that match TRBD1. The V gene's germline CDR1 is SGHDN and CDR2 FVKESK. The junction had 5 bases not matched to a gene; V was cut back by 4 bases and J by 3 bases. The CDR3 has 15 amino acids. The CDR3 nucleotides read TGTGCCAGCAGCCGGACCGGGACAGGGGGCTACGAGCAGTACTTC. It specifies CASSRTGTGGYEQYF.

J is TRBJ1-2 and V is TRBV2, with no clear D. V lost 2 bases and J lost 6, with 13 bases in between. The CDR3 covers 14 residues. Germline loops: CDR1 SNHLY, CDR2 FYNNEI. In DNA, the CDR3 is TGTGCCAGCAGTGAAACCGGGGTGTACGATGGCTACACCTTC. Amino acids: CASSETGVYDGYTF.

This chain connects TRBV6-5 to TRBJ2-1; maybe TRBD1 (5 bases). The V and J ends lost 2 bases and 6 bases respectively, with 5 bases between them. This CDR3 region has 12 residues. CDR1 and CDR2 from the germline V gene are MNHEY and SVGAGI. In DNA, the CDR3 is TGTGCCAGCAGTTACAGGGGCAATGAGCAGTTCTTC. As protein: CASSYRGNEQFF.

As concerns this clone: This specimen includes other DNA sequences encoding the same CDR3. The CDR3 nucleotides read TGTGCCACCAGTGATCCCAGGGGGGCCGGGGAGCTGTTTTTT. It is translated as CATSDPRGAGELFF. This rearrangement joins TRBV24-1 to TRBJ2-2; D possibly corresponds to TRBD1 (7 bases). This CDR3 comprises 14 residues. V lost 3 bases, J lost 6 bases, and 10 bases lay in between. Germline V gene data show CDR1 as KGHDR and CDR2 as SFDVKD.

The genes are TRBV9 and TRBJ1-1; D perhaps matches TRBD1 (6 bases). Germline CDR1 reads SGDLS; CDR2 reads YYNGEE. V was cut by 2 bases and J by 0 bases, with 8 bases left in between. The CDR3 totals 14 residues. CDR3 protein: CASSVSGVNTEAFF. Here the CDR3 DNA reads TGTGCCAGCAGCGTTTCAGGGGTGAACACTGAAGCTTTCTTT.